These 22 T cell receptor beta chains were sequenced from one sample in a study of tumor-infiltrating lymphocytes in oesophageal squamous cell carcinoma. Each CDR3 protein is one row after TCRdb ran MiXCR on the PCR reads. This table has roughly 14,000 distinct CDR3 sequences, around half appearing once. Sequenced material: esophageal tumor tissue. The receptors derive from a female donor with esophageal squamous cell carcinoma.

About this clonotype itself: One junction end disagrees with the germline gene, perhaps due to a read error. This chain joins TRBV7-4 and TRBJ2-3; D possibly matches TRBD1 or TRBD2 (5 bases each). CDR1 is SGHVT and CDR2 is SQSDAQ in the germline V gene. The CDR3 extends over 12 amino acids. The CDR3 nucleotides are TGTGCCAGCAGCCAAGGGACGGGGACGCGGATCTTT. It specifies CASSQGTGTRIF. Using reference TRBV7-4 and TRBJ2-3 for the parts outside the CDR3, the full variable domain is GAGVSQSPRYKVAKRGRDVALRCDSISGHVTLYWYRQTLGQGSEVLTYSQSDAQRDKSGRPSGRFSAERPERSVSTLKIQRTEQGDSAVYLCASSQGTGTRIFGPGTRLTVL.

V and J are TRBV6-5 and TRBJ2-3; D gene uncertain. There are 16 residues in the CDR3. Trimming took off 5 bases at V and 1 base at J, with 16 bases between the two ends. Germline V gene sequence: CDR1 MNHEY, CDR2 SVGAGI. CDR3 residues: CASSAEMGLGTDTQYF. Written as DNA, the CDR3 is TGTGCCAGCAGTGCAGAGATGGGCCTTGGCACAGATACGCAGTATTTT.

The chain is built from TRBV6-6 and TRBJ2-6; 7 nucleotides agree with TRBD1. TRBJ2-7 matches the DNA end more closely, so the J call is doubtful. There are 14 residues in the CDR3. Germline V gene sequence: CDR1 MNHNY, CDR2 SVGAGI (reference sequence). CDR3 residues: CASSPGTVGLEQYF. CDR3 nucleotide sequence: TGTGCCAGCAGCCCCGGGACAGTCGGCCTCGAGCAGTACTTC.

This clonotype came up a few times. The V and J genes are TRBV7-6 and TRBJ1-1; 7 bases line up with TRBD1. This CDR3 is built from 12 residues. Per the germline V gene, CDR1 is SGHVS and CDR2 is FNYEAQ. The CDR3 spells CNDREGDTEAFF. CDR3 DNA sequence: TGTAATGACAGGGAAGGGGACACTGAAGCTTTCTTT.

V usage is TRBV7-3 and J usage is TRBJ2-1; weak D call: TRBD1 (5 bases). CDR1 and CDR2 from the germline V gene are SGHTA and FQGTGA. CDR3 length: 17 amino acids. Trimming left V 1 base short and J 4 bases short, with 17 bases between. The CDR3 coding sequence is TGTGCCAGCAGCTTAATCGGCGGACAAGATTTTTACAATGAGCAGTTCTTC. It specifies CASSLIGGQDFYNEQFF.

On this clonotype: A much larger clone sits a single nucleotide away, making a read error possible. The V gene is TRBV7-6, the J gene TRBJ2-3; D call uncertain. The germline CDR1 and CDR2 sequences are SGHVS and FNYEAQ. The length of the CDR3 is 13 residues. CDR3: CAGSLEYPDTQYF. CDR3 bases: TGTGCCGGCAGCTTAGAGTATCCAGATACGCAGTATTTT.

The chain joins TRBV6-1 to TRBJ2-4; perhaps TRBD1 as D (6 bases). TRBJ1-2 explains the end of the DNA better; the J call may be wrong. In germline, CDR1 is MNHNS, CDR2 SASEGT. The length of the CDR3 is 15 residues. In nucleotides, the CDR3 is TGTGCCAGCAGTCAGAACCCGACAGGAACCTATGGCTACACCTTC. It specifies CASSQNPTGTYGYTF.

In nucleotides, the CDR3 is TGTGCCAGCAGTTCAACCCTATCCGAGGAGCAGTACTTC. Translation gives CASSSTLSEEQYF. V usage is TRBV28 and J usage is TRBJ2-1; D call uncertain. The tail of the sequence fits TRBJ2-7 better, so the J call may be wrong. This CDR3 is 13 amino acids long. Germline V lookup: CDR1 MDHEN, CDR2 SYDVKM.

This CDR3 reads CASSLRGRYEAFF. CDR3 nucleotides: TGTGCCAGCAGCTTACGGGGACGTTATGAAGCTTTCTTT. This chain links TRBV7-2 with TRBJ2-3, with a weak D call TRBD1 (5 bases). The end of the DNA is better explained by TRBJ1-1, so the J call may be wrong. Per germline, CDR1 SGHTA and CDR2 FQGNSA. The CDR3 has 13 amino acids.

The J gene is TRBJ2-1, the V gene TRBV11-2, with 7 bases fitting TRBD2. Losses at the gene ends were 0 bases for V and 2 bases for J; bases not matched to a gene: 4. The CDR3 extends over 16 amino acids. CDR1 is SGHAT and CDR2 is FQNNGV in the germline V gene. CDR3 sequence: CASSLEGLAAYNEQFF. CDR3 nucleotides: TGTGCCAGCAGCTTAGAAGGCCTAGCGGCCTACAATGAGCAGTTCTTC.

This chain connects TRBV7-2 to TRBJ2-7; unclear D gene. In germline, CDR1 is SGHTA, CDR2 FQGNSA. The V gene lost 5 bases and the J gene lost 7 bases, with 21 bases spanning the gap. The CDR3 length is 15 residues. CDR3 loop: CASSIIAGVTNEQYF. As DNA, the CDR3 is TGTGCCAGCAGCATTATAGCAGGAGTTACAAATGAGCAGTACTTC.

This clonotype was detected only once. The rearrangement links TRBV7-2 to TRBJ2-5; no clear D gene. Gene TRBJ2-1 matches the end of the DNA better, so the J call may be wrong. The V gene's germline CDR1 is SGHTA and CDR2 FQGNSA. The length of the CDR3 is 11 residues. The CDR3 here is CASSAGYEQFF. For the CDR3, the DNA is TGTGCCAGCAGCGCAGGATATGAGCAGTTCTTC.

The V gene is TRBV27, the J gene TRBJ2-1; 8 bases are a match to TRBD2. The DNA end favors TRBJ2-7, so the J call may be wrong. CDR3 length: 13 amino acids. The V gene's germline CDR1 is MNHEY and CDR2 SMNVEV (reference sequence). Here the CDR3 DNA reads TGTGCCAGCGCGGGGGGAGCAAACAATGAGCAGTACTTC. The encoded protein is CASAGGANNEQYF.

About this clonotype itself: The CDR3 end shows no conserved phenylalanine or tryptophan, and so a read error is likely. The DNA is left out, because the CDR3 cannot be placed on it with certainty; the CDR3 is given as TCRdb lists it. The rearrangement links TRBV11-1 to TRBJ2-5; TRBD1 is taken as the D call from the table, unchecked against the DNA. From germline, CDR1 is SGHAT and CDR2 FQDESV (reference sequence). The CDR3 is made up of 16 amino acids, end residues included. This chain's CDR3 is CASSLTGDNSPLHFGN.

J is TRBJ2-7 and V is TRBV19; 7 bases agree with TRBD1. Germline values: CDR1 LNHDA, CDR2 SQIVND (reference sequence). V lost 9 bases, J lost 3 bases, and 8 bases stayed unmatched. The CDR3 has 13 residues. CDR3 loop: CASRTGKCYEQYF. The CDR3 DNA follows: TGTGCCAGCAGGACAGGCAAGTGCTACGAGCAGTACTTC.

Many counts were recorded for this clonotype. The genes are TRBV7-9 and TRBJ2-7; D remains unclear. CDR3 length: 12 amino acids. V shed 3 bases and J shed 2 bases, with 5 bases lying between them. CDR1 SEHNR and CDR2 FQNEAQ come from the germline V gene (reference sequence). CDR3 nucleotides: TGTGCCAGCAGCTTTAAAGCCTACGAGCAGTACTTC. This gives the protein CASSFKAYEQYF. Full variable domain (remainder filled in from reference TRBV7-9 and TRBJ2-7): DTGVSQNPRHKITKRGQNVTFRCDPISEHNRLYWYRQTLGQGPEFLTYFQNEAQLEKSRLLSDRFSAERPKGSFSTLEIQRTEQGDSAMYLCASSFKAYEQYFGPGTRLTVT.

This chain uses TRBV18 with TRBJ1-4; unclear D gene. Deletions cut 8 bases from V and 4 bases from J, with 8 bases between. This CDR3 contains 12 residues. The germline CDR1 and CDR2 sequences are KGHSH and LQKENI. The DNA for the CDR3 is TGTGCCAGCCGAACCGGTAATGAAAAACTGTTTTTT. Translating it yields CASRTGNEKLFF.

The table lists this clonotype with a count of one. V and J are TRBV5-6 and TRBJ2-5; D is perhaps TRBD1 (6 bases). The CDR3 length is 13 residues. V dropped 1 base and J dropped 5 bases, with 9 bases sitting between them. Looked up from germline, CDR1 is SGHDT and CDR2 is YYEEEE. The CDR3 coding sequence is TGTGCCAGCAGCTTGAGGGGGAGCGAGACCCAGTACTTC. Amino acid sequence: CASSLRGSETQYF.

The CDR3 coding sequence is TGTGCCAGCAGTTTACGCCGAACGGGCACAGATACGCAGTACTTC. Translated, it gives CASSLRRTGTDTQYF. V gene TRBV12-3 or TRBV12-4 combines with J gene TRBJ2-4; no reliable D call. This CDR3 is built from 15 residues. Trimming removed 2 bases at V and 13 bases at J, with 21 bases between.

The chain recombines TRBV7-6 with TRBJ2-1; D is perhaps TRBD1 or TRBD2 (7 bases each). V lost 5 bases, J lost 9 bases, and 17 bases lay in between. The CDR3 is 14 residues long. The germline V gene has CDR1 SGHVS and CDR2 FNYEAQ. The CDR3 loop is CASSPGGGLGEQFF. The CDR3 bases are TGTGCCAGCAGCCCAGGGGGGGGGCTAGGTGAGCAGTTCTTC.

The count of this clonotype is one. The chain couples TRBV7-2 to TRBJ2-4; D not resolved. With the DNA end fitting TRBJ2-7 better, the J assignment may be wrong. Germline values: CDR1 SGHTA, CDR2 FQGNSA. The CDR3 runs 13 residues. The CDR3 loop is CASSLELTYEQYF. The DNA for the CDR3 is TGTGCCAGCAGCTTAGAGCTTACCTACGAGCAGTACTTC.

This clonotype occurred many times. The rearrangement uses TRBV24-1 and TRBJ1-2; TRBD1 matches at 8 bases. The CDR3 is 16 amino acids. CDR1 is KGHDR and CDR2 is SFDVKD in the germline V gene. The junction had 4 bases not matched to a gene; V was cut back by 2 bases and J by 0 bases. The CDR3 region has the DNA TGTGCCACCAGTGATTCCGGGACAGGAGCTAACTATGGCTACACCTTC. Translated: CATSDSGTGANYGYTF.